This T cell receptor (beta chain) was found in a study of post-analysis software for immune sequencing data. Whole-study results and caveats: Controls' normalized Chao1 diversity significantly exceeded that of multiple sclerosis patients. Patients had higher frequencies than controls of five or six TRBV segments, including TRBV5-6, TRBV5-1 and TRBV20-1.

A few counts support this clonotype. Its antigen is not known. Unique-molecular-identifier-tagged TCR beta cDNA libraries were used. The yield from about 1 to 10 million T cells was about 500,000 cDNA molecules in total. A single record per CDR3 protein comes from TCRdb applying MiXCR to the PCR reads. Among about 760,000 distinct CDR3 sequences, 30% were seen once, and the ten largest hold around 0.56%. The germline V gene has CDR1 LNHNV and CDR2 YYDKDF (reference sequence). The V end lost 5 bases, the J end lost 2 bases, and 16 bases lay between the germline ends. This CDR3 is built from 15 residues.

This receptor was taken from a girl aged 10-17 years with multiple sclerosis. The J gene is TRBJ2-7, the V gene TRBV15, with a possible D match to TRBD1 (6 bases). Sequencing was performed on blood. In DNA form, the CDR3 reads TGTGCCACCAGCGAACGGATCAGGGGCCCCTACGAGCAGTACTTC. Translation: CATSERIRGPYEQYF.